Sequencing of this T cell receptor (beta chain) was carried out in a study of T cells in Graves' hyperthyroidism and ophthalmopathy (dated by TCRdb to about 2019). Notes on the research overall: Peripheral blood samples were taken at the time of initial diagnosis, prior to any treatment. To identify distinguishing TCR V-J signatures, a discovery cohort of around 100 patients was used, comprising approximately 40 with Graves' ophthalmopathy and 57 with stable Graves' hyperthyroidism. Prospective prediction of ophthalmopathy was tested in an independent validation cohort consisting of 18 to 20 hyperthyroidism patients and some 16 patients who later progressed to ophthalmopathy. The 75 to 100 discovery patients were randomly split 7:3 into training and test sets. Thyroid tissue and blood T-cell repertoires from more than five Graves' hyperthyroidism patients were also compared in the study. Following sampling, methimazole starting at 30 mg daily was given to hyperthyroidism patients, and high-dose intravenous methylprednisolone was given to ophthalmopathy patients. TCR Vbeta CDR3 sequencing of 130 to 150 peripheral blood samples (43 ophthalmopathy, about 74 hyperthyroidism and approximately 17 progressor patients) is reported in the paper.

Graves' hyperthyroidism was defined as stable when no progression to ophthalmopathy occurred over 18 months of follow-up. Hyperthyroidism patients were aged 18 to 65 years and newly diagnosed, with disease duration of less than 2 months. Exclusion was applied to patients with uncontrolled infections, other autoimmune diseases, pregnancy or lactation. Diagnoses relied on clinical symptoms, serum thyroxine and TRAb, thyroid ultrasound and orbital computed tomography. Ficoll-Paque density gradient centrifugation was used to isolate PBMCs from 8.5 to 10 ml of fresh peripheral blood. Total RNA was extracted using Trizol reagent, and RNA quality was assessed on an Agilent 2100 Bioanalyzer. CDR1 LNHNV and CDR2 YYDKDF were looked up in the germline V gene (reference sequence). The CDR3 goes from the cysteine to the phenylalanine over 15 residues. Solely the CDR3 DNA is kept, with 45 bases framed from the first base. V and J lose 3 bases and 5 bases, and a span of 16 bases separates them.

Remarks on this clonotype: Its cognate antigen has yet to be identified. There are no base qualities to consult, and no much larger clone falls within one base.

The TCR beta CDR3 regions were amplified from RNA transcripts. A first-round RT-PCR of the TCR CDR3 used the HTBI primer set with the Qiagen OneStep RT-PCR kit. A second multiplex PCR round built the libraries, followed by size selection and purification. Paired-end sequencing of the libraries was performed with 100 bp reads on an Illumina HiSeq2000. The study's processing was this. SOAPnuke was used to process the raw data, removing reads that contained adapters or uncalled bases, had a mean Phred below 15, or lacked an exact match to the constant primer or identifier. COPE v1.2.5 was used to merge the high-quality paired reads, and each unique nucleotide sequence was defined as a clonotype. Clonotypes were aligned to IMGT TRBV, TRBD and TRBJ reference segments using MiTCR v1.1. The analysis was restricted to V-J combinations with a frequency above 0.0001, which together covered about 99% of the repertoires. A TCS score was defined as the ratio between F50 (clonal expansion) and ExV (chaos), using BLOSUM62-based TCRdist between CDR3 peptides within each V-J. Welch's t-statistics and random forest reduced fewer than 550 V-J features to 10 to 15, which were used in a naive Bayes classifier (R e1071). The raw public reads went through TCRdb reprocessing: fastp at Q25, MiXCR clone calling, in-frame beta chains kept. Duplicate CDR3 protein sequences are folded into a single record with the most common DNA and genes. V and J calls and clone size were set by TCRdb, not the authors. The sample contains about 710,000 distinct CDR3 sequences, 15% to 20% of them found a single time. Over 7.5% of the sample is in the top ten clones.

The paper's findings and limits, for the study overall: In validation, the model predicted progression to ophthalmopathy with 65% to 71% sensitivity and approximately 74% specificity, a median of about 6 months before onset. Sample size was not statistically predetermined, and investigators were not blinded to group allocation. Most expanded thyroid clonotypes (frequency above 0.001) were also found in blood, which suggests that blood repertoires may mirror thyroid immune responses. A model built on a 13 V-J signature distinguished ophthalmopathy from stable hyperthyroidism, reaching roughly 88% sensitivity and 81.08% specificity in cross-validation and 80%/75% in testing.

The sequenced material came from blood. This sequence uses TRBV15 and TRBJ1-2, with TRBD1 tentatively as D gene (6 bases match). This TCR derives from a man between 18 and 29 years old with Graves' hyperthyroidism. This receptor has the CDR3 CATSRRETGLYGYTF. Read as DNA, the sequence is TGTGCCACCAGCAGGAGGGAGACAGGACTATATGGCTACACCTTC.